These 8 T cell receptor beta chains came from one sample sequenced in a study of CXCR3-negative and CXCR3-positive naive CD8 T cells. In preparing the TRB cDNA libraries, 5' RACE with UMI labels was used. TCRdb reworked the 5' RACE reads into one entry per CDR3 protein, no DNA. Listed are 110,000 or so distinct CDR3 sequences; around 0.35% falls within the top ten. General observations from the study: Against CXCR3-negative naive cells, CXCR3-positive naive cells showed more hydrophobic TRB CDR3s.

What these receptors recognize is not known. The specimen was naive CXCR3+ CD8+ T cells from blood. The subset: CD45RO-CCR7+CD27+CD95- naive CD8+ T cells expressing CXCR3 (TNR3+). Receptors originate from a human donor in good health. Some clones in this sample may be carry-over from other donors' samples.

This sequence joins TRBV12-3 or TRBV12-4 and TRBJ2-2; TCRdb's D call of TRBD2 is untestable without DNA. The length of the CDR3 is 16 residues. CDR3: CASSLGLAGRTGELFF.

The rearrangement links TRBV9 to TRBJ2-2; the D call of TRBD2 rests on TCRdb alone, since no DNA is present to check it. The CDR3 length is 16 residues. CDR1 and CDR2 from the germline V gene are SGDLS and YYNGEE. CDR3 sequence reads: CASSASGGPNTGELFF.

The J gene is TRBJ2-3, the V gene TRBV14. This CDR3 has 13 amino acids. Germline values: CDR1 SGHDN, CDR2 FVKESK. The CDR3 here is CASSQDATDTQYF.

This chain joins TRBV12-3 or TRBV12-4 and TRBJ2-4. CDR3 length equals 15 residues. The CDR3 here is CASSLSALAKNIQYF.

The V call is TRBV11-2, the J call TRBJ2-1; TCRdb's D call of TRBD1 is untestable without DNA. The CDR3 is 15 residues long. Germline values: CDR1 SGHAT, CDR2 FQNNGV. CDR3: CASSPETGGQNEQFF.

This sequence joins TRBV28 and TRBJ2-5; without DNA, the TCRdb call of TRBD1 cannot be checked. There are 16 residues in the CDR3. Per the germline V gene, CDR1 is MDHEN and CDR2 is SYDVKM. CDR3 protein: CASSTLLGGSAETQYF.

The chain combines TRBV29-1 with TRBJ2-2; checking the TCRdb D call of TRBD2 is not possible without DNA. This CDR3 comprises 14 residues. Germline assignment: CDR1 SQVTM and CDR2 ANQGSEA. CDR3 in amino acids: CSVRDWAGTGELFF.

The V gene is TRBV7-9, the J gene TRBJ2-1; as DNA is missing, the TRBD2 call by TCRdb cannot be tested. The germline CDR1 and CDR2 sequences are SEHNR and FQNEAQ (reference sequence). The CDR3 runs to 13 residues. The CDR3 region is CASSTGLANEQFF. The full variable domain, rest sourced from reference TRBV7-9 and TRBJ2-1, is DTGVSQNPRHKITKRGQNVTFRCDPISEHNRLYWYRQTLGQGPEFLTYFQNEAQLEKSRLLSDRFSAERPKGSFSTLEIQRTEQGDSAMYLCASSTGLANEQFFGPGTRLTVL.